Listed here is a single TCR beta chain. Which antigen it targets is not known. The input lacks base qualities; no much larger clone sits a single base away. CDR1 is given as SGHRS and CDR2 as YFSETQ, both from the germline V gene. The CDR3, from cysteine to phenylalanine, totals 19 residues. Only the CDR3 part of the read is kept: 57 bases, read in frame from the first base. V is shortened by 0 bases, J by 0 bases, and the region joining them spans 21 bases. The sample's treatment or condition label, decoded: in vitro stimulation with specific CMV peptide epitopes to enrich CMV-specific T cells. The data are from a study of T cell repertoires in cytomegalovirus infection (dated by TCRdb to between 2019 and 2020). Background on the whole study: Recently identified HLA-C-restricted CMV epitopes, whose presentation resists viral immunomodulation, were targeted by peptide stimulations together with well-studied HLA-B-restricted epitopes. The HLA type of each donor mattered for the analysis, because public TCR beta signatures pointed to carriage of CMV infection along with the matching HLA type. General conclusions and limits of the study: The ex vivo response was dominated by HLA-C-restricted CMV-specific TCR beta clonotypes, which also provided the single most frequent clonotype in two of eight donors. In both this cohort and an independent cohort of more than 350 donors, the cumulative frequency of public TCR beta family members distinguished carriers of CMV infection plus the relevant HLA type.

Sequencing used an Illumina HiSeq 1500. TCRdb reworked the public reads: Q25 trimming with fastp, MiXCR clone assembly, productive beta chains retained. When rows share a CDR3 protein, they turn into one entry using the most common DNA and genes. This sample gives 750,000 to 900,000 distinct CDR3 sequences in total; almost 30% of them show up just once. The ten largest clones take up 13% of the sample. The source of this sequence is a human donor in good health (CMV status not recorded). Some clones in this sample may be carry-over from other donors' samples. The receptor chain draws on TRBV5-1 and TRBJ1-1, and perhaps TRBD1 as D gene, on 5 matching bases. This material consisted of cultured CD8+ T cells from PBMCs, taken from culture after CMV antigen stimulation. CDR3 sequence: CASSLVTEKAREMNTEAFF. The DNA sequence is given as TGCGCCAGCAGCTTGGTTACTGAAAAAGCCAGGGAGATGAACACTGAAGCTTTCTTT.